The next 16 T cell receptor beta chains were all read from a single sample in a study of cytomegalovirus exposure and HLA in healthy donors. 13 Jbeta primers and 60 Vbeta primers were used for the PCR. Libraries were prepared by immunoSEQ multiplex PCR; TCRdb keeps only in-frame clonotypes and omits some of them. The sample holds approximately 140,000 clones, under 75% seen once. Sequences were obtained from PBMCs. All receptors derive from a woman aged 55-69 years in good health and CMV-seropositive.

V and J are TRBV9 and TRBJ2-1; 13 bases are a match to TRBD2. The germline CDR1 and CDR2 sequences are SGDLS and YYNGEE. CDR3 length equals 19 residues. V shed 0 bases and J 8 bases; nucleotides not matched to a gene: 14. The CDR3 spells CASSVATSPTSGRGYEQFF. In nucleotides, the CDR3 is TGTGCCAGCAGCGTAGCTACCTCCCCAACTAGCGGGAGGGGTTATGAGCAGTTCTTC.

This chain connects TRBV19 to TRBJ2-7; 9 nucleotides agree with TRBD1. The V segment lost 5 bases and the J segment 1 base; nucleotides outside the gene matches: 3. The CDR3 spans 14 residues. Germline lookup yields CDR1 LNHDA and CDR2 SQIVND (reference sequence). This CDR3 reads CASSVQGASYEQYF. DNA for the CDR3: TGTGCCAGTAGTGTACAGGGGGCATCCTACGAGCAGTACTTC.

This clone appeared a few times. The chain employs TRBV7-2 and TRBJ2-2; D might be TRBD2 (6 bases). CDR1 is SGHTA and CDR2 is FQGNSA in the germline V gene. V was shortened by 2 bases and J by 4 bases, with 8 bases between the two germline ends. The length of the CDR3 is 14 residues. The CDR3 bases are TGTGCCAGCAGCTTAATAGCGGTCACCGGGGAGCTGTTTTTT. Translated: CASSLIAVTGELFF.

V and J are TRBV7-9 and TRBJ2-3, with 12 bases aligning to TRBD2. Germline values: CDR1 SEHNR, CDR2 FQNEAQ (reference sequence). The CDR3 loop spans 17 amino acids. The junction had 8 bases not matched to a gene; V was cut back by 1 base and J by 6 bases. This CDR3 reads CASSLGTSGTPQDTQYF. Written as DNA, the CDR3 is TGTGCCAGCAGCTTAGGGACTAGCGGGACCCCCCAGGATACGCAGTATTTT.

The gene calls are TRBV28 and TRBJ2-1; 7 nucleotides agree with TRBD2. Trimming removed 3 bases from V and 0 bases from J; junction bases left unmatched: 17. Per the germline V gene, CDR1 is MDHEN and CDR2 is SYDVKM. The CDR3 runs 20 residues. The CDR3 DNA is TGTGCCAGCAGTTTTCCGCTGATAGCGGGTCAAACTAGCTCCTACAATGAGCAGTTCTTC. It codes for CASSFPLIAGQTSSYNEQFF.

The genes are TRBV20-1 and TRBJ2-7, with 12 bases matching TRBD2. The CDR3 sequence is 11 residues long. V gave up 6 bases and J gave up 7 bases; unmatched junction bases: 1. The germline CDR1 and CDR2 sequences are DFQATT and SNEGSKA (reference sequence). The CDR3 protein is CSAGTSGEQYF. In DNA form, the CDR3 reads TGCAGTGCCGGGACTAGCGGGGAGCAGTACTTC.

This clone was picked up a small number of times. V usage is TRBV10-3 and J usage is TRBJ2-3; D gene unclear. The CDR3 has 13 residues. Trimming removed 3 bases from V and 3 bases from J, with 7 bases in between. The V gene's germline CDR1 is ENHRY and CDR2 SYGVKD. The CDR3 reads CAISEAGTDTQYF. The CDR3 DNA reads TGTGCCATCAGTGAAGCAGGAACAGATACGCAGTATTTT.

This clone is categorized as medium-sized. The chain has TRBV29-1 and TRBJ1-1, with no clear D. Germline values: CDR1 SQVTM, CDR2 ANQGSEA. This CDR3 is 10 amino acids long. V was trimmed by 6 bases and J by 5 bases, leaving 7 bases between them. CDR3 loop: CSVAWTEAFF. The CDR3 region has the DNA TGCAGCGTAGCGTGGACTGAAGCTTTCTTT.

This clone was counted a few times. The gene calls are TRBV30 and TRBJ2-5; 11 bases line up with TRBD1. The CDR3 runs 15 residues. With 4 bases clipped from V and 5 bases from J, the junction kept 9 bases outside the gene matches. CDR1 and CDR2 from the germline V gene are GTSNPN and SVGIG (reference sequence). This CDR3 reads CAWTSRTGGGETQYF. The CDR3 DNA reads as TGTGCCTGGACTAGCCGGACAGGGGGCGGCGAGACCCAGTACTTC.

The chain couples TRBV11-2 to TRBJ2-2, with 8 bases that match TRBD2. J gave up 4 bases and V 2 bases, and 12 bases lay outside the gene matches. This CDR3 spans 18 amino acids. Per the germline V gene, CDR1 is SGHAT and CDR2 is FQNNGV. In nucleotides, the CDR3 is TGTGCCAGCAGCTTAATCGCCTCGGGAGGGGAAGGCACCGGGGAGCTGTTTTTT. Protein: CASSLIASGGEGTGELFF.

The chain employs TRBV11-1 and TRBJ2-3, with 10 nucleotides matching TRBD2. Losses at the gene ends were 4 bases for V and 5 bases for J; bases not matched to a gene: 9. From germline, CDR1 is SGHAT and CDR2 FQDESV (reference sequence). This CDR3 region has 16 residues. The chain's CDR3 is CASSWDLSGRKDTQYF. DNA for the CDR3: TGTGCCAGCAGCTGGGACCTTAGCGGGAGGAAAGATACGCAGTATTTT.

This sequence joins TRBV18 and TRBJ2-2; D is unclear. Trimming stripped 6 bases from V and 6 bases from J, with 8 bases between. The CDR3 is 12 residues long. Germline CDR1 reads KGHSH; CDR2 reads LQKENI. CDR3 sequence: CASSSVPGELFF. DNA of the CDR3: TGTGCCAGCTCCTCGGTGCCCGGGGAGCTGTTTTTT.

The chain links TRBV11-2 to TRBJ2-6, with a weak D call TRBD2 (6 bases). Trimming cost V 0 bases and J 4 bases, with 10 bases left between them. Germline V gene lookup returns CDR1 SGHAT and CDR2 FQNNGV. CDR3 size: 16 residues. The CDR3 sequence is CASSLDGAGGANVLTF. As DNA, the CDR3 is TGTGCCAGCAGCTTAGACGGGGCGGGAGGGGCCAACGTCCTGACTTTC.

The chain combines TRBV29-1 with TRBJ2-1; 8 positions agree with TRBD2. CDR3 length equals 14 residues. Unmatched junction bases numbered 11, after V lost 4 bases and J lost 9 bases. Germline V lookup: CDR1 SQVTM, CDR2 ANQGSEA. CDR3 nucleotide sequence: TGCAGCGTTGCCAGCGGGAGTAGGATAAGTGAGCAGTTCTTC. Protein sequence: CSVASGSRISEQFF.

This chain connects TRBV5-6 to TRBJ2-7; tentative D call: TRBD1 (5 bases). CDR3 length equals 12 residues. V was clipped by 4 bases and J by 4 bases, with 9 bases between them. The V gene's germline CDR1 is SGHDT and CDR2 YYEEEE. Here the CDR3 DNA reads TGTGCCAGCAGCAGAACAGGATACGAGCAGTACTTC. The encoded protein is CASSRTGYEQYF.

The table lists this clone with a few counts. The chain links TRBV5-5 to TRBJ1-1; D might be TRBD1 (6 bases). Germline V gives CDR1 SGHKS, CDR2 YYEKEE (reference sequence). The CDR3 is made up of 16 amino acids. Trimming pared 3 bases from V and 5 bases from J, leaving 20 bases between. CDR3 DNA sequence: TGTGCCAGCAGCTGGGGGTCGAGGGGGGGGAGGACTGAAGCTTTCTTT. Encoded protein: CASSWGSRGGRTEAFF.